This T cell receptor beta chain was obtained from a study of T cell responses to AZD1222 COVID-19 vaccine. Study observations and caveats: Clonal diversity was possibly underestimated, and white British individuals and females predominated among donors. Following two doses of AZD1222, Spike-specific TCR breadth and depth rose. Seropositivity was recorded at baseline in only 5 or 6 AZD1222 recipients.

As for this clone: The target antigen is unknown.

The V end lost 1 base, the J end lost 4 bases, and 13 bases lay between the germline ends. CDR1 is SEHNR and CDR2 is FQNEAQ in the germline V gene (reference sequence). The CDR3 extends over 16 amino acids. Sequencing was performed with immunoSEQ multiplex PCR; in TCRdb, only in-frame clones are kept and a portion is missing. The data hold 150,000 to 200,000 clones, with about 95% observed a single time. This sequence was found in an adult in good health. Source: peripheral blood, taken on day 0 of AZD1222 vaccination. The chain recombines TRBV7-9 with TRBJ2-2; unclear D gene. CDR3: CASSLGLQITTGELFF. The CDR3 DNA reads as TGTGCCAGCAGCTTAGGGCTCCAGATAACCACCGGGGAGCTGTTTTTT.